A selection of T cell receptor beta chains follows, all from one sample in a study of blood T cells in healthy people across ages. TCRdb passed the 5' RACE reads through MiXCR, listing each CDR3 protein once. This sample yields 550,000 to 600,000 distinct CDR3 sequences, of which approximately 25% are seen a single time; less than 20% belongs to the top ten. The sequenced sample was blood. These receptors were taken from a woman aged 70-85 years in good health. CDR3s include the opening cysteine and the closing phenylalanine or tryptophan. D genes are given only for firm matches. Size is stated for part of the rows, as once, few or many counts, or as a class when the clone is expanded.

d_call,clone_size,v_call,j_call,cdr3_aa,cdr3_nt
.,.,TRBV20-1,TRBJ1-2,CSASARGGGYTF,TGCAGTGCTAGTGCCAGGGGAGGTGGCTACACCTTC
.,few,TRBV11-1,TRBJ2-5,CASSVTGPQYF,TGTGCCAGCAGCGTTACAGGCCCGCAGTACTTC
.,few,TRBV12-5,TRBJ2-5,CASGFSGLSGPTPGETQYF,TGTGCTAGTGGTTTCTCTGGGCTCTCCGGGCCAACCCCTGGGGAGACCCAGTACTTC
.,few,TRBV20-1,TRBJ2-7,CSARATVYEQYF,TGCAGTGCTAGAGCGACGGTGTACGAGCAGTACTTC
TRBD1,once,TRBV27,TRBJ2-5,CASSSRGPVLETQYF,TGTGCCAGCAGTTCCAGGGGGCCTGTCCTTGAGACCCAGTACTTC
.,.,TRBV12-3/TRBV12-4,TRBJ1-6,CASSAAGAGNSPLHF,TGTGCCAGCAGTGCCGCCGGGGCAGGGAATTCACCCCTCCACTTT
.,.,TRBV7-2,TRBJ2-2,CASSSFAGELFF,TGTGCCAGCAGTTCGTTTGCGGGGGAGCTGTTTTTT
.,.,TRBV4-1,TRBJ1-2,CASSQVWGMANYGYTF,TGCGCCAGCAGCCAAGTTTGGGGGATGGCTAACTATGGCTACACCTTC
TRBD2,few,TRBV6-5,TRBJ2-7,CASSSYGSGTYEQYF,TGTGCCAGCTCTTCTTACGGGAGCGGGACCTACGAGCAGTACTTC
.,.,TRBV21-1,TRBJ2-7,CASSKIIPEQYF,TGTGCCAGCAGCAAAATTATCCCCGAGCAGTACTTC
TRBD1,.,TRBV7-2,TRBJ1-2,CASTLTGGDGYTF,TGTGCCAGCACTTTAACAGGGGGTGATGGCTACACCTTC
TRBD1,few,TRBV3-1,TRBJ1-2,CASSQVAGGSDGYTF,TGTGCCAGCAGCCAAGTCGCAGGGGGATCCGATGGCTACACCTTC
TRBD1,.,TRBV30,TRBJ1-3,CAWSAQGGRNTIYF,TGTGCCTGGAGTGCACAGGGGGGAAGAAACACCATATATTTT
TRBD1,few,TRBV5-1,TRBJ2-5,CASSLSGGWEETQYF,TGCGCCAGCAGCTTGTCAGGGGGCTGGGAGGAGACCCAGTACTTC
TRBD2,.,TRBV5-1,TRBJ2-5,CASSLAYSRGGLGETQYF,TGCGCCAGCAGCTTGGCCTACAGCCGGGGGGGCCTTGGAGAGACCCAGTACTTC
.,.,TRBV30,TRBJ1-2,CAWSVSREKVTF,TGTGCCTGGAGTGTATCCCGGGAAAAGGTCACCTTC
TRBD1,.,TRBV7-9,TRBJ1-1,CASSPWARRDSPSDTEAFF,TGTGCCAGCAGCCCATGGGCCCGGCGGGACAGCCCGAGTGACACTGAAGCTTTCTTT
.,.,TRBV20-1,TRBJ2-7,CSASGHGPYEQYF,TGCAGTGCCTCGGGACACGGACCCTACGAGCAGTACTTC
.,.,TRBV9,TRBJ1-1,CASRENSGTEAFF,TGTGCCAGCCGAGAAAACTCGGGTACTGAAGCTTTCTTT
TRBD2,few,TRBV7-3,TRBJ2-5,CASSLTPGGEETQYF,TGTGCCAGCAGCTTAACCCCGGGGGGGGAAGAGACCCAGTACTTC
TRBD1,.,TRBV2,TRBJ2-7,CTSPRQGAEDEQYF,TGTACCAGCCCCCGACAGGGGGCCGAAGACGAGCAGTACTTC
TRBD2,.,TRBV5-1,TRBJ2-3,CASSLAQGGLAGGRKTRYF,TGCGCCAGCAGCTTGGCCCAAGGAGGACTAGCGGGGGGGCGTAAGACGCGGTATTTT
.,.,TRBV19,TRBJ2-1,CASTLVGGRSSYNEQFF,TGTGCCAGTACCCTGGTGGGGGGACGATCATCCTACAATGAGCAGTTCTTC
TRBD2,.,TRBV28,TRBJ2-3,CASSSPGGYTDTQYF,TGTGCCAGCAGTTCGCCGGGGGGTTACACAGATACGCAGTATTTT
TRBD1,.,TRBV9,TRBJ1-1,CASSTTGDTEAFF,TGTGCCAGCAGCACCACAGGGGACACTGAAGCTTTCTTT
TRBD1,few,TRBV7-2,TRBJ1-2,CASSLGGQGARGYTF,TGTGCCAGCAGCTTGGGGGGACAGGGGGCGAGAGGCTACACCTTC
TRBD1,once,TRBV29-1,TRBJ2-1,CSVEGQPPETYNEQFF,TGCAGCGTTGAGGGACAGCCACCGGAGACCTACAATGAGCAGTTCTTC
.,.,TRBV20-1,TRBJ1-1,CSARPFTEAFF,TGCAGTGCTCGCCCCTTCACTGAAGCTTTCTTT
TRBD2,.,TRBV20-1,TRBJ2-5,CSASGLAGVRRETQYF,TGCAGTGCTAGCGGGCTAGCGGGGGTACGACGAGAGACCCAGTACTTC
.,.,TRBV5-1,TRBJ2-5,CASSLVTRAETQYF,TGCGCCAGCAGCTTGGTCACGCGCGCAGAGACCCAGTACTTC
.,many,TRBV7-8,TRBJ1-4,CASSFGVVGTNEKLFF,TGTGCCAGCAGCTTTGGGGTAGTGGGGACTAATGAAAAACTGTTTTTT
TRBD1,.,TRBV20-1,TRBJ1-2,CSAWDRSMSGYTF,TGCAGTGCCTGGGACAGGAGTATGAGTGGCTACACCTTC
.,.,TRBV30,TRBJ1-2,CAWSDGQGYNANHGYTF,TGTGCCTGGAGTGACGGCCAGGGATATAATGCCAACCATGGCTACACCTTC
.,.,TRBV12-3/TRBV12-4,TRBJ2-2,CASRSRLGGELFF,TGTGCCAGCCGGAGCAGGTTGGGCGGGGAGCTGTTTTTT
.,many,TRBV2,TRBJ1-2,CASMGDGANYGYTF,TGTGCCAGCATGGGGGACGGAGCTAACTATGGCTACACCTTC
.,many,TRBV27,TRBJ1-5,CASSLSWGYQPQHF,TGTGCCAGCAGTTTATCGTGGGGATATCAGCCCCAGCATTTT
TRBD2,.,TRBV7-2,TRBJ2-5,CATRLRGGLEKKETQYF,TGTGCCACCCGCTTGCGGGGGGGCCTGGAGAAAAAAGAGACCCAGTACTTC
.,few,TRBV18,TRBJ1-5,CASSPVGSSSSTDTQHF,TGTGCCAGCTCACCAGTGGGCAGTTCCTCTAGCACAGATACGCAGCATTTT
.,few,TRBV12-3/TRBV12-4,TRBJ2-3,CASSLLISTEATDTQYF,TGTGCCAGCAGTTTACTTATCTCCACGGAGGCCACAGATACGCAGTATTTT
TRBD1,.,TRBV7-8,TRBJ1-6,CASSLKDRGMNSPLHF,TGTGCCAGCAGCCTTAAAGACAGGGGGATGAATTCACCCCTCCACTTT
TRBD1,.,TRBV15,TRBJ2-7,CATSRGPGGTYEQYF,TGTGCCACCAGCAGAGGTCCAGGGGGCACCTACGAGCAGTACTTC
.,.,TRBV12-3/TRBV12-4,TRBJ2-5,CASSLSQKVETQYF,TGTGCCAGCAGTTTATCGCAAAAGGTGGAGACCCAGTACTTC
.,few,TRBV4-3,TRBJ1-2,CASSQVRGAGYGYTF,TGCGCCAGCAGCCAAGTAAGGGGAGCAGGCTATGGCTACACCTTC
.,.,TRBV5-1,TRBJ1-2,CASSLGQIYGYTF,TGCGCCAGCAGCTTGGGACAGATTTACGGCTACACCTTC
.,few,TRBV13,TRBJ1-2,CASSPKAGASRYGYTF,TGTGCCAGCAGCCCAAAAGCTGGCGCAAGTCGCTATGGCTACACCTTC
TRBD1,.,TRBV2,TRBJ1-5,CASSVLGQGNQPQHF,TGTGCCAGCAGTGTACTGGGACAGGGTAATCAGCCCCAGCATTTT
.,few,TRBV7-3,TRBJ2-3,CASSPMGASGADTQYF,TGTGCCAGCAGCCCAATGGGGGCTAGCGGCGCAGATACGCAGTATTTT